The 8 T cell receptor beta chains given below trace back to one sample, sequenced in a study of T-cell reconstitution after alpha-beta-depleted transplantation in children. Unique molecular identifiers were incorporated when the TCRbeta library was constructed. TCRdb ran MiXCR on the PCR reads and lists one entry per CDR3 protein. The sample includes some 550,000 distinct CDR3 sequences, approximately 16% of them seen just once. Sequencing was performed on PBMCs from the stem cell graft donor, taken from the stem cell graft. These receptors all stem from a human donor who donated a stem cell graft to a child with acute lymphoblastic leukemia.

This clonotype occurred a few times. CDR3 sequence reads: CASLGGREAFF. CDR3 coding DNA: TGTGCCAGCTTGGGAGGGAGAGAAGCTTTCTTT. V is TRBV25-1 and J is TRBJ1-1, with D unresolved. V was cut by 8 bases and J by 8 bases, with 12 bases left in between. CDR3 length: 11 residues. Germline V gene data show CDR1 as MGHDK and CDR2 as SYGVNS.

This clonotype was counted a few times. The chain has TRBV18 and TRBJ2-7; 7 bases fit TRBD2. Trimming took 6 bases from V and 3 from J; bases not matched to a gene: 5. Per the germline V gene, CDR1 is KGHSH and CDR2 is LQKENI. The CDR3 is 13 residues long. CDR3 protein: CASSTSENYEQYF. The CDR3, as DNA: TGTGCCAGCTCTACTAGCGAGAACTACGAGCAGTACTTC.

This clonotype was found a few times. The rearrangement links TRBV5-6 to TRBJ1-2, with D unresolved. The CDR3 extends over 15 amino acids. CDR1 and CDR2 (germline): SGHDT, YYEEEE. V was clipped by 4 bases and J by 8 bases, with 21 bases between them. The CDR3 nucleotides read TGTGCCAGCAGCCCTTTTGACATTCTGTTCGGCGGCTACACCTTC. It is translated as CASSPFDILFGGYTF.

This clonotype has just a few counts. The chain links TRBV7-9 to TRBJ2-2; no firm D call. V lost 8 bases to trimming and J lost 0 bases, with 10 bases between them. This CDR3 contains 14 residues. Germline values: CDR1 SEHNR, CDR2 FQNEAQ (reference sequence). The CDR3 spells CASEIIPNTGELFF. For the CDR3, the DNA is TGTGCCAGCGAAATCATTCCGAACACCGGGGAGCTGTTTTTT.

The chain carries TRBV11-2 and TRBJ1-5; D might be TRBD1 (5 bases). Germline V lookup: CDR1 SGHAT, CDR2 FQNNGV. Deletions cut 5 bases from V and 2 bases from J, with 16 bases between. This CDR3 has 16 amino acids. The CDR3 spells CASSNLGPPGNQPQHF. CDR3 in DNA: TGTGCCAGCAGCAATTTGGGACCTCCGGGCAATCAGCCCCAGCATTTT.

The V call is TRBV7-6, the J call TRBJ2-1; 10 nucleotides match TRBD1. Germline trimming cut 4 bases from V and 7 bases from J; bases unmatched to any gene: 7. The CDR3 totals 15 residues. Germline assignment: CDR1 SGHVS and CDR2 FNYEAQ. The CDR3 region has the DNA TGTGCCAGCAGCTCGGGACAGGGGAGGAGAAATGAGCAGTTCTTC. Its translation: CASSSGQGRRNEQFF. The full variable domain, in which reference TRBV7-6 and TRBJ2-1 provide the parts outside the CDR3, is GAGVSQSPRYKVTKRGQDVALRCDPISGHVSLYWYRQALGQGPEFLTYFNYEAQQDKSGLPNDRFSAERPEGSISTLTIQRTEQRDSAMYRCASSSGQGRRNEQFFGPGTRLTVL.

This clonotype was counted only a few times. The genes are TRBV5-5 and TRBJ1-2; the match to TRBD1 covers 8 bases. With V trimmed by 5 bases and J by 4 bases, 4 bases remained unmatched. The CDR3 covers 13 residues. The germline V gene has CDR1 SGHKS and CDR2 YYEKEE (reference sequence). CDR3 loop: CASRPTGGYGYTF. Here the CDR3 DNA reads TGTGCCAGCAGACCAACAGGGGGCTATGGCTACACCTTC.

The rearrangement links TRBV5-1 to TRBJ1-4; D gene unclear. The V gene's germline CDR1 is SGHRS and CDR2 YFSETQ. The length of the CDR3 is 14 residues. The V end was cut by 0 bases, the J end by 10 bases, with 13 bases between. The CDR3 coding sequence is TGCGCCAGCAGCTTGGTGCCGATGGACGGAAAACTGTTTTTT. It encodes CASSLVPMDGKLFF.